This TCR beta chain was obtained from a study of CD8 T cells in ankylosing spondylitis. Quantitative molecular-barcoded 5'-RACE generated the TCR beta libraries. One entry per CDR3 protein, called by TCRdb with MiXCR from the 5' RACE reads. This table has roughly 250,000 distinct CDR3 sequences, over 8.5% appearing once. Study conclusions and caveats: Relatively scarce in peripheral blood, disease-linked clones were CD8+. For ankylosing spondylitis blood, a TCR beta motif of under 10 highly homologous variants appeared characteristic.

Germline CDR1 and CDR2: MNHNS and SASEGT. Trimming took 7 bases from V and 2 from J; bases not matched to a gene: 8. The CDR3 is 14 residues long. Remarks on this clonotype: Antigen unknown.

V and J are TRBV6-1 and TRBJ2-7; TRBD2 matches 7 bases. The TCR originated in a male donor with ankylosing spondylitis or in good health (not recorded which). Material: blood, either unsorted or a sorted T cell fraction (not recorded which). Here the CDR3 DNA reads TGTGCCAGCACTGAGGTGGGGGGGGCCTACGAGCAGTACTTC. It translates to CASTEVGGAYEQYF.